This passage covers 6 T cell receptor beta chains from one sample sequenced in a study of identical twins. Each CDR3 protein is one row after TCRdb ran MiXCR on the 5' RACE reads. The top ten clones hold 8.5% to 10% of a sample with approximately 240,000 distinct CDR3 sequences, roughly 13% of them seen once. What was sequenced was memory (CD45RO+) T cells sorted from blood. These receptors all stem from a woman aged 18-29 years in good health.

The sample holds a few counts of this clonotype. This chain connects TRBV20-1 to TRBJ1-6; 10 nucleotides line up with TRBD1. Germline values: CDR1 DFQATT, CDR2 SNEGSKA (reference sequence). CDR3 length: 15 residues. The trim removed 6 bases at V and 9 bases at J, leaving 11 bases unmatched. The CDR3 DNA sequence: TGCAGTGCGAGACAGGGGGCGCGAGCCGTTTCACCCCTCCACTTT. This codes for CSARQGARAVSPLHF.

Notes on this clonotype: One end of the junction fails to match germline, which may point to a read error. This chain links TRBV3-1 with TRBJ2-1; 13 nucleotides align to TRBD2. The CDR3 is 18 residues long. Germline lookup yields CDR1 LGHDT and CDR2 YNNKEL (reference sequence). DNA for the CDR3: TGTGCCTGCAGTCGCAAGGGACTAGCGGGGACCTCCTACAATGAGCAGTTCTTC. Protein: CACSRKGLAGTSYNEQFF.

This clonotype was counted only a few times. This chain connects TRBV15 to TRBJ2-2; no firm D call. This CDR3 comprises 13 residues. Germline loops: CDR1 LNHNV, CDR2 YYDKDF (reference sequence). With 0 bases removed from V and 9 bases from J, the gap between germline ends came to 8 bases. The CDR3 sequence is CATSREKSRELFF. CDR3 in DNA: TGTGCCACCAGCAGAGAAAAGTCCAGGGAGCTGTTTTTT.

In its sample, this clonotype was seen a few times. The chain joins TRBV20-1 to TRBJ1-4; TRBD1 aligns across 8 bases. Germline-derived CDR1 and CDR2 are DFQATT and SNEGSKA (reference sequence). The CDR3 is 14 amino acids. V lost 6 bases to trimming and J lost 4 bases; unmatched junction nucleotides: 7. The CDR3 sequence is CSATGGQGNEKLFF. CDR3 in DNA: TGCAGTGCAACCGGCGGACAGGGTAATGAAAAACTGTTTTTT.

The chain employs TRBV11-3 and TRBJ2-1, with D tentatively TRBD2 (6 bases). The CDR3 runs 12 residues. CDR1 and CDR2 (germline): SGHNT, YENEEA. The V end was cut by 6 bases, the J end by 7 bases, with 10 bases between. This CDR3 reads CASSPGRNEQFF. The CDR3 DNA follows: TGTGCCAGCAGTCCGGGGAGGAATGAGCAGTTCTTC.

The rearrangement joins TRBV27 to TRBJ2-4; 11 bases are a match to TRBD1. After removal of 5 bases from V and 11 bases from J, the junction contained 14 bases not matched to a gene. This CDR3 is built from 16 residues. Germline CDR1 reads MNHEY; CDR2 reads SMNVEV (reference sequence). The CDR3 nucleotides are TGTGCCAGCAGTCGGACAGGGGGCGGGGCAGTATTAGTTCAGTACTTC. Amino acids: CASSRTGGGAVLVQYF.